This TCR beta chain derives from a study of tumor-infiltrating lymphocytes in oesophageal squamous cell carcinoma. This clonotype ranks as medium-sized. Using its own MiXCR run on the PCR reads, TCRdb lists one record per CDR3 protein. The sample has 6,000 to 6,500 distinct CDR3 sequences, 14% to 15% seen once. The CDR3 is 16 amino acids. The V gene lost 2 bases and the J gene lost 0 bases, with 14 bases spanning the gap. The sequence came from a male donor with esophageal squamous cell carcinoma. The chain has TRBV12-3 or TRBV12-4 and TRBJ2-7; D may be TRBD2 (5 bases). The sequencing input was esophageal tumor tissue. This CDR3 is CASSLRVGASSYEQYF. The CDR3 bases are TGTGCCAGCAGTTTACGGGTGGGAGCCAGCTCCTACGAGCAGTACTTC.